The 2 T cell receptor beta chains presented below share a single source sample, sequenced in a study of blood T cell repertoires in COVID-19. The assay was immunoSEQ multiplex PCR, and TCRdb's table has in-frame clones only and misses some. The sample includes more than 250,000 clones, 80% to 90% of them seen just once. Sequenced material: peripheral blood. The receptors come from a man aged 18 to 29 who had recovered from COVID-19.

This chain joins TRBV20-1 and TRBJ2-3; no clear D. V shed 4 bases and J shed 6 bases, with 8 bases lying between them. CDR1 and CDR2 from the germline V gene are DFQATT and SNEGSKA (reference sequence). This CDR3 has 11 amino acids. The CDR3 spells CSAIIVDTQYF. CDR3 sequence (DNA): TGCAGTGCTATTATCGTGGATACGCAGTATTTT.

The rearrangement joins TRBV6-5 to TRBJ1-1, with 7 bases aligning to TRBD1. Germline V gene sequence: CDR1 MNHEY, CDR2 SVGAGI. CDR3 length: 15 residues. V gave up 5 bases and J gave up 0 bases; unmatched junction bases: 6. The CDR3 protein is CASSQRTGVNTEAFF. CDR3 nucleotide sequence: TGTGCCAGCAGTCAAAGGACAGGCGTGAACACTGAAGCTTTCTTT.